The entry that follows covers one T cell receptor beta chain sequence. Germline loops: CDR1 KGHSH, CDR2 LQKENI. Between the trimmed V and J ends, which lost 2 bases and 6 bases, there was a span of 9 bases. The CDR3 is 13 residues long. The record originates from a study of shared clonotypes between healthy human individuals. From CD4+ cells came CD45RA+ naive and CD45RA-negative memory subsets. Data came from immunoSEQ multiplex PCR; TCRdb stores just in-frame clones and leaves some out. The data contain about 680,000 clones, around 73% of them singletons. Source material: memory CD4+ T cells sorted from blood. As to subset: CD45RA-negative fraction. The V and J genes are TRBV18 and TRBJ2-3; D is undetermined. The source is a woman aged 25 to 45 in good health. CDR3 residues: CASSPFADDTQYF. DNA for the CDR3: TGTGCCAGCTCACCATTCGCGGATGATACGCAGTATTTT.